What follows describes a single TCR beta chain. Sequencing used immunoSEQ multiplex PCR; TCRdb keeps in-frame clones, though not all of them. The sample contains approximately 35,000 clones, roughly nine tenths of which appear only once. This entry comes from a study of T cell changes during pregnancy in multiple sclerosis. This sequence was found in a female donor in good health, enrolled as a control in a pregnancy study. Material: CD4+ T cells from peripheral blood mononuclear cells, obtained after pregnancy.

This CDR3 is CASSGAGGANVLTF. CDR3 in DNA: TGTGCCAGCAGCGGAGCCGGGGGGGCCAACGTCCTGACTTTC. The genes are TRBV13 and TRBJ2-6; no clear D. Germline-derived CDR1 and CDR2 are PRHDT and FYEKMQ (reference sequence). The CDR3 is made up of 14 amino acids. Trimming pared 5 bases from V and 4 bases from J, leaving 9 bases between.